These 16 T cell receptor beta chains were sequenced from one sample in a study of CD8 T cells in Susac syndrome. Random hexamers were used to reverse transcribe the RNA input (roughly 0.5 to 1 ug). MiXCR, applied by TCRdb to the immunoSEQ multiplex PCR reads, yields one record per CDR3 protein. Here the sample spans fewer than 150,000 distinct CDR3 sequences, approximately 89% being singletons. Source material: CD8+ T cells from PBMCs. The receptors stem from a human donor with multiple sclerosis.

This clonotype turned up a few times. This chain connects TRBV12-3 or TRBV12-4 to TRBJ2-7; TRBD1 or TRBD2 may be the D gene (5 bases each). Trimming took 3 bases from V and 7 from J, leaving 7 bases between them. CDR3 length: 11 amino acids. CDR3 in amino acids: CASSLGPEQYF. The CDR3 bases are TGTGCCAGCAGTTTGGGACCGGAGCAGTACTTC.

The V gene is TRBV27, the J gene TRBJ2-1, with D uncertain. V was cut by 3 bases and J by 5 bases, with 5 bases left in between. The CDR3 length is 12 residues. Germline V gives CDR1 MNHEY, CDR2 SMNVEV (reference sequence). The chain's CDR3 is CASSFRDNEQFF. The CDR3 DNA sequence: TGTGCCAGCAGTTTTAGGGACAATGAGCAGTTCTTC.

J is TRBJ2-2 and V is TRBV7-8; 7 bases line up with TRBD1. Germline V lookup: CDR1 SGHVS, CDR2 FQNEAQ. The CDR3 has 15 residues. V shed 4 bases, J shed 8 bases, and the junction held 10 bases outside the gene matches. CDR3 bases: TGTGCCAGCAGCTCCGACAGGGTATTTGTAGGGGAGCTGTTTTTT. Encoded protein: CASSSDRVFVGELFF.

The chain links TRBV7-8 to TRBJ1-5, with D possibly TRBD1 on 5 matching bases. Between the trimmed V and J ends, which lost 3 bases and 5 bases, there was a span of 17 bases. CDR3 size: 16 residues. Germline V gives CDR1 SGHVS, CDR2 FQNEAQ. Here the CDR3 reads CASSFSGPGVDQPQHF. As DNA, the CDR3 is TGTGCCAGCAGCTTTTCAGGGCCCGGGGTGGATCAGCCCCAGCATTTT.

This chain connects TRBV29-1 to TRBJ2-7, with 8 bases that match TRBD2. With V trimmed by 6 bases and J by 5 bases, 9 bases remained unmatched. Germline-derived CDR1 and CDR2 are SQVTM and ANQGSEA. CDR3 length equals 13 residues. As DNA, the CDR3 is TGCAGCGTCCCCTCGGGGGGGGGCCACGAGCAGTACTTC. Its translation is CSVPSGGGHEQYF.

The chain has TRBV6-2 or TRBV6-3 and TRBJ1-1; D uncertain. The germline V gene encodes CDR1 MNHEY and CDR2 SVGEGT. There are 12 residues in the CDR3. Trimming pared 10 bases from V and 6 bases from J, leaving 15 bases between. CDR3 in amino acids: CATVVLGAEAFF. CDR3 coding DNA: TGTGCCACCGTCGTTTTGGGCGCTGAAGCTTTCTTT.

This clonotype occurred a few times. V gene TRBV5-1 combines with J gene TRBJ2-1; the D gene is possibly TRBD2 (6 bases). From germline, CDR1 is SGHRS and CDR2 YFSETQ. The CDR3 contains 12 residues. V was pared by 7 bases and J by 9 bases, with 14 bases between. CDR3 bases: TGCGCCAGCGGAGGGCGACACACTGAGCAGTTCTTC. Its protein is CASGGRHTEQFF. Drawing the rest from reference TRBV5-1 and TRBJ2-1, the complete variable domain is KAGVTQTPRYLIKTRGQQVTLSCSPISGHRSVSWYQQTPGQGLQFLFEYFSETQRNKGNFPGRFSGRQFSNSRSEMNVSTLELGDSALYLCASGGRHTEQFFGPGTRLTVL.

The J gene is TRBJ1-1, the V gene TRBV9; D not resolved. The CDR3 is 16 residues long. Germline CDR1 reads SGDLS; CDR2 reads YYNGEE. Trimming shortened V by 0 bases and J by 0 bases, and 12 bases separated the two germline ends. CDR3 nucleotides: TGTGCCAGCAGCGTAGGGGCGGGTAGCATGAACACTGAAGCTTTCTTT. Translating gives CASSVGAGSMNTEAFF.

The V and J genes are TRBV7-9 and TRBJ2-7; either TRBD1 or TRBD2 may supply D (5 bases each). The CDR3 contains 13 residues. From germline, CDR1 is SEHNR and CDR2 FQNEAQ (reference sequence). The V end lost 7 bases, the J end lost 2 bases, and 12 bases lay between the germline ends. CDR3 nucleotides: TGTGCCAGCATCGACTTGGGGGCCTACGAGCAGTACTTC. Translated: CASIDLGAYEQYF.

This sequence joins TRBV9 and TRBJ1-1; the D is unclear. The CDR3 sequence is 12 residues long. The V end lost 4 bases, the J end lost 3 bases, and 7 bases lay between the germline ends. Germline assignment: CDR1 SGDLS and CDR2 YYNGEE. The CDR3 bases are TGTGCCAGCAGCCGAGAGGACACTGAAGCTTTCTTT. Translated, it gives CASSREDTEAFF.

This clonotype was picked up a small number of times. This chain connects TRBV2 to TRBJ2-2; D ambiguous. The V end was cut by 0 bases, the J end by 2 bases, with 10 bases between. CDR3 length: 16 amino acids. Germline CDR1 reads SNHLY; CDR2 reads FYNNEI. As DNA, the CDR3 is TGTGCCAGCAGTGAAGCGCAGGCGCAAAACACCGGGGAGCTGTTTTTT. It codes for CASSEAQAQNTGELFF.

J is TRBJ2-5 and V is TRBV6-5; D gene unclear. The CDR3 loop spans 13 amino acids. CDR1 and CDR2 from the germline V gene are MNHEY and SVGAGI. Between the trimmed V and J ends, which lost 2 bases and 5 bases, there was a span of 9 bases. The chain's CDR3 is CASSYGLVETQYF. In DNA, the CDR3 is TGTGCCAGCAGTTACGGCCTTGTGGAGACCCAGTACTTC.

The V gene is TRBV9, the J gene TRBJ1-5; 8 nucleotides agree with TRBD1. V lost 4 bases and J lost 7; bases outside the gene matches: 13. This CDR3 has 16 amino acids. CDR1 and CDR2 from the germline V gene are SGDLS and YYNGEE. The DNA of the CDR3 is TGTGCCAGCAGCCCCGGGACAGGCTATCGGGGCCAGCCCCAGCATTTT. Translating gives CASSPGTGYRGQPQHF.

The CDR3 region has the DNA TGCAGCGCCAGGGACAGCTCCTACAATGAGCAGTTCTTC. Translation: CSARDSSYNEQFF. The chain combines TRBV29-1 with TRBJ2-1; 7 bases match TRBD1. The CDR3 spans 13 residues. Germline CDR1 is SQVTM and CDR2 is ANQGSEA. V was clipped by 7 bases and J by 0 bases; unmatched bases: 3.

The rearrangement joins TRBV5-6 to TRBJ2-3, with a possible D match to TRBD2 (6 bases). V shed 0 bases and J shed 3 bases, with 14 bases lying between them. There are 16 residues in the CDR3. From germline, CDR1 is SGHDT and CDR2 YYEEEE. The CDR3 loop reads CASSLDDGDFTDTQYF. The CDR3 DNA reads as TGTGCCAGCAGCTTGGACGACGGGGACTTTACAGATACGCAGTATTTT.

Comment on this clonotype: The junction shows a germline mismatch at one end, possibly a read error. V and J are TRBV28 and TRBJ1-4; a possible D gene is TRBD1 (5 bases). This CDR3 contains 13 residues. Germline V gene sequence: CDR1 MDHEN, CDR2 SYDVKM. DNA for the CDR3: TGTGCCAGCAGCCAACTTACACCGGGACCCCGAGCTTTT. Its translation is CASSQLTPGPRAF.